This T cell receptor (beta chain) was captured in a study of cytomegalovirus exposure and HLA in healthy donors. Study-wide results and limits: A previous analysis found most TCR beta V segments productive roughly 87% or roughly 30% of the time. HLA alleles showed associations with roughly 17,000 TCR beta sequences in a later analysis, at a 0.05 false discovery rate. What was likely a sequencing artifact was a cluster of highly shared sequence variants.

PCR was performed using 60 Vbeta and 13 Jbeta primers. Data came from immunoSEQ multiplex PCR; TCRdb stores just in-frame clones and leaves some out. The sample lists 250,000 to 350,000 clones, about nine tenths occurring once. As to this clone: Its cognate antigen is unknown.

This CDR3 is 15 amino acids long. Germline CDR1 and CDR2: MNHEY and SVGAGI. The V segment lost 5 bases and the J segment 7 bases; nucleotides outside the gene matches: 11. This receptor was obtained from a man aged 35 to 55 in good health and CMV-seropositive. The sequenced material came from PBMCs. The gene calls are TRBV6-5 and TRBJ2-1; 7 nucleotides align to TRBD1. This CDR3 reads CASSNRDSRSNEQFF. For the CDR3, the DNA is TGTGCCAGCAGTAACCGGGACAGCCGGTCAAATGAGCAGTTCTTC.